This is a list of T cell receptor beta chains from one sample in a study of blood T cell repertoires in COVID-19. Clones were sequenced by immunoSEQ multiplex PCR, and TCRdb holds only the in-frame ones, with some missing. This table holds around 260,000 clones, roughly nine tenths found once. The sequenced sample was peripheral blood. The receptors were gathered from a middle-aged woman who had recovered from COVID-19. The CDR3 runs from the conserved cysteine through the conserved F or W. Fields, in order: V gene, J gene, CDR3 length, D gene, clone size, CDR3 DNA, CDR3 protein. D genes are given only for firm matches. Clone sizes are given selectively: once, few, many, or a class where the clone is expanded.

v_call: TRBV28; j_call: TRBJ2-7; cdr3_length: 13; d_call: NA; clone_size: NA; cdr3_nt: TGTGCCAGCAGGCGTGACTCTACCTACGAGCAGTACTTC; cdr3_aa: CASRRDSTYEQYF
v_call: TRBV7-2; j_call: TRBJ2-1; cdr3_length: 15; d_call: NA; clone_size: NA; cdr3_nt: TGTGCCAGCAGCTTAGGCGGAGTTCAGACCAATGAGCAGTTCTTC; cdr3_aa: CASSLGGVQTNEQFF
v_call: TRBV3-1/TRBV3-2; j_call: TRBJ2-3; cdr3_length: 13; d_call: NA; clone_size: NA; cdr3_nt: TGTGCCAGCAGCCAAGGAGACACAGATACGCAGTATTTT; cdr3_aa: CASSQGDTDTQYF
v_call: TRBV21-1; j_call: TRBJ1-3; cdr3_length: 17; d_call: NA; clone_size: NA; cdr3_nt: TGTGCCAGCAGCAAATCGGGACAGGGAGGAACTGGAAACACCATATATTTT; cdr3_aa: CASSKSGQGGTGNTIYF
v_call: TRBV11-2; j_call: TRBJ1-6; cdr3_length: 14; d_call: TRBD1; clone_size: NA; cdr3_nt: TGTGCCAGCAGCTTACGAGGACAGGGCGCACCCCTCCACTTT; cdr3_aa: CASSLRGQGAPLHF
v_call: TRBV19; j_call: TRBJ2-6; cdr3_length: 14; d_call: NA; clone_size: NA; cdr3_nt: TGTGCCAGTAAAGGGAGCTCTGGGGCCAACGTCCTGACTTTC; cdr3_aa: CASKGSSGANVLTF
v_call: TRBV28; j_call: TRBJ2-7; cdr3_length: 15; d_call: TRBD1; clone_size: NA; cdr3_nt: TGTGCCAGCGGAATACTCCGGGACAGGGGGCACGAGCAGTACTTC; cdr3_aa: CASGILRDRGHEQYF
v_call: TRBV27; j_call: TRBJ2-7; cdr3_length: 16; d_call: TRBD2; clone_size: NA; cdr3_nt: TGTGCCAGCACTTGGACTAGCGGGAGCCCCACGGGCGAGCAGTACTTC; cdr3_aa: CASTWTSGSPTGEQYF
v_call: TRBV2; j_call: TRBJ1-2; cdr3_length: 13; d_call: TRBD1; clone_size: few; cdr3_nt: TGTGCCAGCAGTGACCAGGGGGGCTATGGCTACACCTTC; cdr3_aa: CASSDQGGYGYTF
v_call: TRBV30; j_call: TRBJ2-2; cdr3_length: 16; d_call: TRBD2; clone_size: NA; cdr3_nt: TGTGCCTGCGATCATAGCGGGAGGCGGGACACCGGGGAGCTGTTTTTT; cdr3_aa: CACDHSGRRDTGELFF
v_call: TRBV27; j_call: TRBJ2-6; cdr3_length: 15; d_call: NA; clone_size: NA; cdr3_nt: TGTGCCAGCACCGGACTAAACTCTGGGGCCAACGTCCTGACTTTC; cdr3_aa: CASTGLNSGANVLTF
v_call: TRBV18; j_call: TRBJ2-7; cdr3_length: 12; d_call: TRBD1; clone_size: NA; cdr3_nt: TGTGCCAGCTCACCAGGACAGGGGGGCCGGTACTTC; cdr3_aa: CASSPGQGGRYF
v_call: TRBV6-5; j_call: TRBJ1-2; cdr3_length: 15; d_call: TRBD1; clone_size: NA; cdr3_nt: TGTGCCAGCAGTACCTGGACAGGAGATAACTATGGCTACACCTTC; cdr3_aa: CASSTWTGDNYGYTF
v_call: TRBV5-4; j_call: TRBJ1-1; cdr3_length: 14; d_call: NA; clone_size: once; cdr3_nt: TGTGCCAGCAGCTTGGACAGGGAGAACACTGAAGCTTTCTTT; cdr3_aa: CASSLDRENTEAFF
v_call: TRBV29-1; j_call: TRBJ2-1; cdr3_length: 11; d_call: NA; clone_size: NA; cdr3_nt: TGCAGCGTTGACCGGGAGCATGAGCAGTTCTTC; cdr3_aa: CSVDREHEQFF
v_call: TRBV27; j_call: TRBJ1-5; cdr3_length: 14; d_call: NA; clone_size: NA; cdr3_nt: TGTGCCAGCAGTTACAGGGATAGCAATCAGCCCCAGCATTTT; cdr3_aa: CASSYRDSNQPQHF
v_call: TRBV19; j_call: TRBJ2-2; cdr3_length: 16; d_call: NA; clone_size: NA; cdr3_nt: TGTGCCAGTAGTAGGCCCGGGGACTGGGAGGCCGGGGAGCTGTTTTTT; cdr3_aa: CASSRPGDWEAGELFF
v_call: TRBV11-2; j_call: TRBJ2-1; cdr3_length: 19; d_call: TRBD2; clone_size: NA; cdr3_nt: TGTGCCAGCAGCGCCGAGGAAGCGGGAGGCCTGAGCTCCTACAATGAGCAGTTCTTC; cdr3_aa: CASSAEEAGGLSSYNEQFF
v_call: TRBV7-3; j_call: TRBJ2-2; cdr3_length: 15; d_call: TRBD2; clone_size: NA; cdr3_nt: TGTGCCAGCAGCCCGAGTCCTAGCGGGGGCGGGGAGCTGTTTTTT; cdr3_aa: CASSPSPSGGGELFF
v_call: TRBV5-3; j_call: TRBJ2-3; cdr3_length: 16; d_call: NA; clone_size: NA; cdr3_nt: TGTGCCAGAAGCCCGGCTCGAAGCGGCCGCACAGATACGCAGTATTTT; cdr3_aa: CARSPARSGRTDTQYF
v_call: TRBV7-2; j_call: TRBJ2-3; cdr3_length: 14; d_call: NA; clone_size: NA; cdr3_nt: TGTGCCAGCAGCTTAGCATCACACACAGATACGCAGTATTTT; cdr3_aa: CASSLASHTDTQYF
v_call: TRBV11-1; j_call: TRBJ2-2; cdr3_length: 16; d_call: NA; clone_size: few; cdr3_nt: TGTGCCAGCAGCTTGGATCTAGGTTTGCCCACCGGGGAGCTGTTTTTT; cdr3_aa: CASSLDLGLPTGELFF
v_call: TRBV2; j_call: TRBJ2-1; cdr3_length: 13; d_call: TRBD1; clone_size: NA; cdr3_nt: TGTGCCAGCAGGGGACAGGCGTACAATGAGCAGTTCTTC; cdr3_aa: CASRGQAYNEQFF
v_call: TRBV27; j_call: TRBJ2-1; cdr3_length: 18; d_call: TRBD2; clone_size: NA; cdr3_nt: TGTGCCAGCAGTTTACGAGGACTAGCGGGAGGGGTACACAATGAGCAGTTCTTC; cdr3_aa: CASSLRGLAGGVHNEQFF
v_call: TRBV24-1; j_call: TRBJ1-3; cdr3_length: 16; d_call: TRBD1; clone_size: once; cdr3_nt: TGTGCCACCAGTGATCCGACAGGGAGCTCTGGAAACACCATATATTTT; cdr3_aa: CATSDPTGSSGNTIYF
v_call: TRBV5-1; j_call: TRBJ2-2; cdr3_length: 15; d_call: TRBD2; clone_size: NA; cdr3_nt: TGCGCCAGCATGCTTCCCGGGACTAGCCCCGGGGAGCTGTTTTTT; cdr3_aa: CASMLPGTSPGELFF
v_call: TRBV7-2; j_call: TRBJ2-7; cdr3_length: 14; d_call: NA; clone_size: NA; cdr3_nt: TGTGCCAGCAGCCCCCAGTTGGCCCACTACGAGCAGTACTTC; cdr3_aa: CASSPQLAHYEQYF
v_call: TRBV27; j_call: TRBJ1-5; cdr3_length: 15; d_call: NA; clone_size: NA; cdr3_nt: TGTGCCAGCAGTCCGATAGCCCCTAGCGGTCAGCCCCAGCATTTT; cdr3_aa: CASSPIAPSGQPQHF
v_call: TRBV4-1; j_call: TRBJ2-7; cdr3_length: 16; d_call: NA; clone_size: once; cdr3_nt: TGCGCCAGCAGCCCCCAGAGGACTATTAGCTCCTACGAGCAGTACTTC; cdr3_aa: CASSPQRTISSYEQYF
v_call: TRBV7-2; j_call: TRBJ2-7; cdr3_length: 14; d_call: NA; clone_size: NA; cdr3_nt: TGTGCCAGCAGCTTAGTACCGGGCTCCTACGAGCAGTACTTC; cdr3_aa: CASSLVPGSYEQYF
v_call: TRBV28; j_call: TRBJ1-5; cdr3_length: 15; d_call: NA; clone_size: NA; cdr3_nt: TGTGCCAGCAGCTCCCCAGACAGTAGCAATCAGCCCCAGCATTTT; cdr3_aa: CASSSPDSSNQPQHF
v_call: TRBV6-1; j_call: TRBJ1-6; cdr3_length: 16; d_call: NA; clone_size: NA; cdr3_nt: TGTGCCAGCAGTGAATGGGGGGGCCGGGGTTGGACACCCCTCCACTTT; cdr3_aa: CASSEWGGRGWTPLHF
v_call: TRBV19; j_call: TRBJ1-4; cdr3_length: 17; d_call: NA; clone_size: NA; cdr3_nt: TGTGCCAGTACCAAGCCAGGGACTCAAAAAGGGCGCGAAAAACTGTTTTTT; cdr3_aa: CASTKPGTQKGREKLFF
v_call: TRBV3-1/TRBV3-2; j_call: TRBJ1-5; cdr3_length: 16; d_call: NA; clone_size: NA; cdr3_nt: TGTGCCAGCAGCCAAGGAAGCCACCATAGCAATCAGCCCCAGCATTTT; cdr3_aa: CASSQGSHHSNQPQHF
v_call: TRBV11-1; j_call: TRBJ1-6; cdr3_length: 15; d_call: NA; clone_size: few; cdr3_nt: TGTGCCAGCAGCTTTTCGGAACAGACAAATTCACCCCTCCACTTT; cdr3_aa: CASSFSEQTNSPLHF
v_call: TRBV10-3; j_call: TRBJ2-3; cdr3_length: 16; d_call: NA; clone_size: once; cdr3_nt: TGTGCCATCAGTGACGATGGGGGGTGGGGCACAGATACGCAGTATTTT; cdr3_aa: CAISDDGGWGTDTQYF
v_call: TRBV19; j_call: TRBJ2-3; cdr3_length: 13; d_call: NA; clone_size: NA; cdr3_nt: TGTGCCAGTAGTGGGAGTAGCACAGATACGCAGTATTTT; cdr3_aa: CASSGSSTDTQYF
v_call: TRBV9; j_call: TRBJ2-7; cdr3_length: 14; d_call: NA; clone_size: NA; cdr3_nt: TGTGCCAGCAGCCCCAGACCAGGGGATTACGAGCAGTACTTC; cdr3_aa: CASSPRPGDYEQYF
v_call: TRBV11-3; j_call: TRBJ2-3; cdr3_length: 12; d_call: TRBD1; clone_size: NA; cdr3_nt: TGTGCCAGCAGCCGGGACAGAGATACGCAGTATTTT; cdr3_aa: CASSRDRDTQYF
v_call: TRBV19; j_call: TRBJ1-2; cdr3_length: 13; d_call: NA; clone_size: NA; cdr3_nt: TGTGCCAGCCAACGCGAAGGGGGGGGTGGCTACACCTTC; cdr3_aa: CASQREGGGGYTF
v_call: TRBV6-5; j_call: TRBJ1-1; cdr3_length: 13; d_call: NA; clone_size: NA; cdr3_nt: TGTGCCAGTAAGTGGAGGACGAACACTGAAGCTTTCTTT; cdr3_aa: CASKWRTNTEAFF
v_call: TRBV6-5; j_call: TRBJ2-1; cdr3_length: 15; d_call: TRBD2; clone_size: NA; cdr3_nt: TGTGCCAGCAAAATCGCGGGAGGGTGGGACAATGAGCAGTTCTTC; cdr3_aa: CASKIAGGWDNEQFF
v_call: TRBV7-9; j_call: TRBJ2-7; cdr3_length: 14; d_call: NA; clone_size: once; cdr3_nt: TGTGCCAGCAGTTCTCCGGGACAAATCTACGAGCAGTACTTC; cdr3_aa: CASSSPGQIYEQYF
v_call: TRBV3-1/TRBV3-2; j_call: TRBJ1-5; cdr3_length: 14; d_call: NA; clone_size: NA; cdr3_nt: TGTGCCAGCAGCCAAGACAGGGGTAGACAGCCCCAGCATTTT; cdr3_aa: CASSQDRGRQPQHF
v_call: TRBV5-1; j_call: TRBJ2-3; cdr3_length: 12; d_call: NA; clone_size: NA; cdr3_nt: TGCGCCAGCAGCTCCGGCACAGATACGCAGTATTTT; cdr3_aa: CASSSGTDTQYF
v_call: TRBV19; j_call: TRBJ1-6; cdr3_length: 13; d_call: NA; clone_size: NA; cdr3_nt: TGTGCCAGTAAGCGACGGGAAAATTCACCCCTCCACTTT; cdr3_aa: CASKRRENSPLHF
v_call: TRBV4-1; j_call: TRBJ2-3; cdr3_length: 18; d_call: TRBD2; clone_size: once; cdr3_nt: TGCGCCAGCAGCCAAGTGGAGACTAGCGGAACCTCGTCGGATACGCAGTATTTT; cdr3_aa: CASSQVETSGTSSDTQYF
v_call: TRBV3-1/TRBV3-2; j_call: TRBJ1-1; cdr3_length: 18; d_call: NA; clone_size: once; cdr3_nt: TGTGCCAGCAGCCAACTTCTAGGTGAGTTCGGTCACGGCCTTGAAGCTTTCTTT; cdr3_aa: CASSQLLGEFGHGLEAFF
v_call: TRBV19; j_call: TRBJ2-3; cdr3_length: 17; d_call: NA; clone_size: once; cdr3_nt: TGTGCCAGTAGTGCCATACGGGACTGGGAGAGCCCAGATACGCAGTATTTT; cdr3_aa: CASSAIRDWESPDTQYF
v_call: TRBV10-3; j_call: TRBJ2-5; cdr3_length: 14; d_call: NA; clone_size: NA; cdr3_nt: TGTGCCATCAGCCGCGGCGGAACCCAAGAGACCCAGTACTTC; cdr3_aa: CAISRGGTQETQYF
v_call: TRBV24-1; j_call: TRBJ2-3; cdr3_length: 17; d_call: NA; clone_size: NA; cdr3_nt: TGTGCCACCAGTGACCCCGACAGGACCACTAGCACAGATACGCAGTATTTT; cdr3_aa: CATSDPDRTTSTDTQYF
v_call: TRBV4-2; j_call: TRBJ2-5; cdr3_length: 15; d_call: NA; clone_size: NA; cdr3_nt: TGTGCCAGCAGCCAAGGTAATAGCGCCCAAGAGACTCAGTACTTC; cdr3_aa: CASSQGNSAQETQYF
v_call: TRBV19; j_call: TRBJ2-7; cdr3_length: 15; d_call: TRBD2; clone_size: NA; cdr3_nt: TGTGCCAGTAGTATTCTAGCGGGAGGGCCGGGGCCCAAGTACTTC; cdr3_aa: CASSILAGGPGPKYF
v_call: TRBV11-3; j_call: TRBJ2-1; cdr3_length: 15; d_call: TRBD2; clone_size: NA; cdr3_nt: TGTGCCAGCAGCTTTCTGGCTAGCGGGGACAATGAGCAGTTCTTC; cdr3_aa: CASSFLASGDNEQFF
v_call: TRBV5-3; j_call: TRBJ1-1; cdr3_length: 15; d_call: NA; clone_size: NA; cdr3_nt: TGTGCCAGAAGCTTGGTACGGGATGTAAACACTGAAGCTTTCTTT; cdr3_aa: CARSLVRDVNTEAFF